This TCR beta chain was identified during a study of T-cell memory formation after mild COVID-19. Overall study results and limits: Clones that contracted from day 15 to 85 were balanced CD4/CD8, while later expanders leaned CD4+. Second-wave clones reaching peak frequency on day 37 lacked confirmed SARS-CoV-2 specificity. Among CD4+ contracting clones, most were CM and EM, and CD8+ ones EMRA.

This CDR3 has 18 residues. Between the trimmed V and J ends, which lost 3 bases and 1 base, there was a span of 22 bases. Germline V gives CDR1 SGHRS, CDR2 YFSETQ. A single record per CDR3 protein comes from TCRdb applying MiXCR to the 5' RACE reads. The sample holds fewer than 350,000 distinct CDR3 sequences; approximately 14% are singletons and the top ten take under 25%. On this clonotype: The antigen is undetermined.

The gene calls are TRBV5-1 and TRBJ1-1; the D gene is possibly TRBD1 (6 bases). Sequencing was carried out using PBMCs or a T cell subset sorted from them (not recorded which). The TCR comes from a man aged 18 to 29 who had mild COVID-19 (a few samples of this study predate the infection). Cell type and time point are not known. DNA for the CDR3: TGCGCCAGCAGCTCGATGAGGACAGCCCTAGATGGGAACACTGAAGCTTTCTTT. Its translation: CASSSMRTALDGNTEAFF.